The 13 T cell receptor beta chains in this list originate from one sample, sequenced in a study of tumor-infiltrating lymphocytes in primary liver carcinoma. Unsorted whole blood yielded blood RNA, and germline DNA was extracted as well. Synthesis of TCR beta cDNA was carried out from around 540 ng total RNA with a constant-region primer. Libraries of TCR beta came from three nested multiplex PCR rounds with slightly modified ARM-PCR. With TRBV1-TRBV30 forward primers and a C-beta reverse primer, the first two PCR rounds were run for 10 to 11 cycles each. TCRdb itself ran the multiplex PCR reads through MiXCR, one entry per CDR3 protein. The table records 150,000 to 200,000 distinct CDR3 sequences, approximately 60% of them present only once. Input material: peripheral blood. All receptors derive from a man aged 35 to 55 with primary liver carcinoma and hepatitis B virus infection.

Comment on this clonotype: This CDR3 is missing its conserved last phenylalanine or tryptophan, likely due to a read error. The rearrangement uses TRBV4-2 and TRBJ1-4; D might be TRBD1 (6 bases). The V and J ends lost 5 bases and 8 bases respectively, with 21 bases between them. The CDR3 totals 16 residues. Germline lookup yields CDR1 LGHNA and CDR2 YNFKEQ. This CDR3 is CASSKYSQGGEEKLFV. The CDR3 region has the DNA TGTGCCAGCAGCAAATACTCCCAAGGGGGTGAGGAAAAACTGTTTGTT.

The genes are TRBV29-1 and TRBJ1-1; tentative D call: TRBD1 (5 bases). CDR3 size: 11 residues. Germline loops: CDR1 SQVTM, CDR2 ANQGSEA. CDR3 amino acids: CSAVGDAEAFF. CDR3 in DNA: TGCAGTGCCGTCGGGGACGCTGAAGCTTTCTTT.

Concerning this clonotype itself: This sequence may be a read error, since a much larger clone differs from it by one base. The chain uses TRBV29-1 and TRBJ2-7; no clear D gene. The CDR3 has 12 amino acids. Per germline, CDR1 SQVTM and CDR2 ANQGSEA. In nucleotides, the CDR3 is TGCGGCGTTGGGTTGCCAACCTACGAGCAGTACTTC. It specifies CGVGLPTYEQYF.

V is TRBV12-3 or TRBV12-4 and J is TRBJ2-2; D may be TRBD1 (5 bases). The CDR3 runs to 16 residues. The V and J ends lost 5 bases and 0 bases respectively, with 13 bases between them. In DNA, the CDR3 is TGTGCCAGCAGTCCCAGGGCCTCCCCGAACACCGGGGAGCTGTTTTTT. Translated: CASSPRASPNTGELFF.

This clonotype was detected a few times. This chain uses TRBV30 with TRBJ1-6, with 8 bases identical to TRBD1. The germline gives CDR1 GTSNPN, CDR2 SVGIG (reference sequence). V lost 2 bases and J lost 9; bases outside the gene matches: 6. The CDR3 totals 14 residues. The CDR3 loop reads CAWSLGQGGSPLHF. The CDR3 DNA sequence: TGTGCCTGGAGTCTCGGACAGGGTGGTTCACCCCTCCACTTT.

This clonotype was seen at least ten times. The V gene is TRBV29-1, the J gene TRBJ2-5; the D is unclear. The CDR3 has 12 amino acids. CDR1 SQVTM and CDR2 ANQGSEA come from the germline V gene. V was clipped by 4 bases and J by 4 bases, with 10 bases between them. CDR3 amino acids: CSVGGSGETQYF. The CDR3 nucleotides are TGCAGCGTTGGCGGCTCCGGAGAGACCCAGTACTTC. Based on the CDR3 plus reference TRBV29-1 and TRBJ2-5, the full variable domain is SAVISQKPSRDICQRGTSLTIQCQVDSQVTMMFWYRQQPGQSLTLIATANQGSEATYESGFVIDKFPISRPNLTFSTLTVSNMSPEDSSIYLCSVGGSGETQYFGPGTRLLVL.

V and J are TRBV28 and TRBJ2-2, with a possible D match to TRBD1 (6 bases). This CDR3 spans 14 amino acids. The V end was cut by 3 bases, the J end by 4 bases, with 9 bases between. Germline loops: CDR1 MDHEN, CDR2 SYDVKM. The chain's CDR3 is CASSLDSGTGELFF. In DNA, the CDR3 is TGTGCCAGCAGTTTGGACAGTGGCACCGGGGAGCTGTTTTTT.

This clonotype appeared a few times. The J gene is TRBJ2-1, the V gene TRBV6-6, with D perhaps matching TRBD1 (6 bases). Germline V gene sequence: CDR1 MNHNY, CDR2 SVGAGI (reference sequence). The CDR3 totals 15 residues. The V and J ends lost 1 base and 8 bases respectively, with 15 bases between them. CDR3 in amino acids: CASSYLDRLFDEQFF. The CDR3 nucleotides read TGTGCCAGCAGTTACTTGGACAGACTTTTCGATGAGCAGTTCTTC.

The gene calls are TRBV6-5 and TRBJ2-1, with no clear D. The CDR3 has 15 amino acids. Trimming shortened V by 4 bases and J by 8 bases, and 18 bases separated the two germline ends. Germline assignment: CDR1 MNHEY and CDR2 SVGAGI. CDR3: CASSSPFKGVDEQFF. The CDR3 region has the DNA TGTGCCAGCAGTTCCCCTTTTAAGGGTGTGGATGAGCAGTTCTTC.

Comment on this clonotype: A much larger clonotype is one base distant, so this may be a read error. This chain joins TRBV11-2 and TRBJ1-3; the D is unclear. This CDR3 is 12 amino acids long. Germline lookup yields CDR1 SGHAT and CDR2 FQNNGV. Here the CDR3 reads CTSSLYENTIYF. In DNA, the CDR3 is TGTACCAGCAGCTTATACGAAAACACCATATATTTT.

For this clonotype: This CDR3 is missing its conserved last phenylalanine or tryptophan, likely due to a read error. The DNA is left out, because the CDR3 cannot be placed on it with certainty; the CDR3 is given as TCRdb lists it. This chain connects TRBV11-2 to TRBJ2-1; the table's D call TRBD2 went unverified against the DNA. CDR1 SGHAT and CDR2 FQNNGV come from the germline V gene. The CDR3 spans 16 amino acids, including both terminal residues. The CDR3 sequence: CASSLDIGLAMSERFL.

This clonotype was observed a few times. This chain links TRBV6-5 with TRBJ2-2; D may be TRBD1 (6 bases). CDR3 length: 16 residues. The ends were cut back, 6 bases at V and 6 bases at J, with 20 bases in the middle. Germline assignment: CDR1 MNHEY and CDR2 SVGAGI. The CDR3, as DNA: TGTGCCAGCAGCGGAGAGAGGGGGTCTATACCCGGGGAGCTGTTTTTT. Its translation is CASSGERGSIPGELFF.

A remark on this clonotype: A read error may be the cause here, since a much bigger clone is one base away. Here the CDR3 DNA reads TGCAGCGTTGTTGGTTCTTCCTACGAGCAGTGCTTC. Protein product: CSVVGSSYEQCF. The V and J genes are TRBV29-1 and TRBJ2-7; D gene uncertain. Germline CDR1 and CDR2: SQVTM and ANQGSEA. The CDR3 is 12 residues long.